The present T cell receptor (beta chain) was sequenced within a study of CD8 T cells in ankylosing spondylitis. Germline-derived CDR1 and CDR2 are MNHEY and SVGAGI. V shed 5 bases and J 8 bases; nucleotides not matched to a gene: 7. CDR3 length equals 15 residues. The TCR beta libraries were generated through quantitative 5'-RACE incorporating molecular barcodes. TCRdb reprocessed the 5' RACE reads via MiXCR and lists one record per CDR3 protein. The sample lists roughly 160,000 distinct CDR3 sequences; approximately 10% were seen once. This clonotype was recorded many times. The receptor's source is a male donor with ankylosing spondylitis or in good health (not recorded which). The sample taken for sequencing was blood, either unsorted or a sorted T cell fraction (not recorded which). The rearrangement joins TRBV6-5 to TRBJ2-1, with 12 bases identical to TRBD2. CDR3 in amino acids: CASSTSGGPGDEQFF. As DNA, the CDR3 is TGTGCCAGCAGTACTAGCGGGGGGCCTGGGGATGAGCAGTTCTTC.